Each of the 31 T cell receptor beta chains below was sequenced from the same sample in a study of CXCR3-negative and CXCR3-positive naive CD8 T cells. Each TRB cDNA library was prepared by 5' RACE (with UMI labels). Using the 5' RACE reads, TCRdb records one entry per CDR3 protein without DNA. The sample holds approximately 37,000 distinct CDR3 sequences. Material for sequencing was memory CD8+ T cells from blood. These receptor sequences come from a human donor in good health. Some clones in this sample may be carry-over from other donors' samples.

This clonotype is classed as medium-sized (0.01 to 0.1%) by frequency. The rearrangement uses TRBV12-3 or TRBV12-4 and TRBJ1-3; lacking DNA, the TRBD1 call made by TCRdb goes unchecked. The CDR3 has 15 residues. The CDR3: CASSRPGGSGNTIYF.

CDR3 protein: CASSLGDVSYEQYF. This chain joins TRBV7-9 and TRBJ2-7; with no DNA, the TCRdb D assignment of TRBD1 cannot be verified. Germline V gene sequence: CDR1 SEHNR, CDR2 FQNEAQ (reference sequence). This CDR3 is built from 14 residues.

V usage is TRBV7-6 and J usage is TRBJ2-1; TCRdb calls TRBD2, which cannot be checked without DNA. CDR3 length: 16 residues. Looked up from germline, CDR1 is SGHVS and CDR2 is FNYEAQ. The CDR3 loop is CASSPAGTPLGNEQFF.

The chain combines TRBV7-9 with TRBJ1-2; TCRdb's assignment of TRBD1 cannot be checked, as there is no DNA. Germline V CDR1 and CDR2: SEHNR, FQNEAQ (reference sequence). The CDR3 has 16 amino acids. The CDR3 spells CASSLAVGDRRYGYTF.

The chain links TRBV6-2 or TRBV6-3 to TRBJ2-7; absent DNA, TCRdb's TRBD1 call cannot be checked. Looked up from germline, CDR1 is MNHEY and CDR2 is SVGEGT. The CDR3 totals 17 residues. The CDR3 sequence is CASSYSTRGKDSYEQYF.

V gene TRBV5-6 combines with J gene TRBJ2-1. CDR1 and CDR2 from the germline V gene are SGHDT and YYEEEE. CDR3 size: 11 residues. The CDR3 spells CASSLAMEQFF.

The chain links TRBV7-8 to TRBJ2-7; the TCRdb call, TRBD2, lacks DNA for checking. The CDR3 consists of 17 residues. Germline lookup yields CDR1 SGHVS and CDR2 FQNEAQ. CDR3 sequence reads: CASSSPTSGRPSYEQYF.

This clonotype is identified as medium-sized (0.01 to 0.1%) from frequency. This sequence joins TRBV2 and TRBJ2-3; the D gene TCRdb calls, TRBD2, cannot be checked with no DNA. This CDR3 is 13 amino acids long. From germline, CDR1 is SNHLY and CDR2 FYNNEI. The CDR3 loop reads CAVTSGGTDTQYF.

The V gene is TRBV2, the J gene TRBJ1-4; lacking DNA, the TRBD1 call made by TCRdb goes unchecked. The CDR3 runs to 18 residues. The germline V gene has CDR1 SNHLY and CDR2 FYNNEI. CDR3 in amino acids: CASSERGVRAGTNEKLFF.

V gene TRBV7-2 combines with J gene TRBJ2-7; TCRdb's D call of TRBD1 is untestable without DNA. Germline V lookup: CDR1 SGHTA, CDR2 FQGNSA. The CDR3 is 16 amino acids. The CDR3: CASSHTGTGGSYEQYF. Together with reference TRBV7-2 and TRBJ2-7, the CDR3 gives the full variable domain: GAGVSQSPSNKVTEKGKDVELRCDPISGHTALYWYRQSLGQGLEFLIYFQGNSAPDKSGLPSDRFSAERTGGSVSTLTIQRTQQEDSAVYLCASSHTGTGGSYEQYFGPGTRLTVT.

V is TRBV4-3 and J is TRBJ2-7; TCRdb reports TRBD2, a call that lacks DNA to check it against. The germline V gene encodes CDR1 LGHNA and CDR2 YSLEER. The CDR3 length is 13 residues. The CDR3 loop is CASSQARGVEQYF.

This CDR3 reads CASSYSGAYEQYF. The chain is built from TRBV6-5 and TRBJ2-7; the TRBD1 assignment by TCRdb is unverifiable without DNA. The length of the CDR3 is 13 residues. Germline CDR1 MNHEY, CDR2 SVGAGI.

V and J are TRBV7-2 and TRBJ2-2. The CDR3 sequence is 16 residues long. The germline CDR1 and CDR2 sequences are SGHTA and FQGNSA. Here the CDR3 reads CASSLWSWASAGELFF.

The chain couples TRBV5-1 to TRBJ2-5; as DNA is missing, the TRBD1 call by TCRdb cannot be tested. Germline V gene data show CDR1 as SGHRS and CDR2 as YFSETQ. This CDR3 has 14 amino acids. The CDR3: CASSLVGGQETQYF.

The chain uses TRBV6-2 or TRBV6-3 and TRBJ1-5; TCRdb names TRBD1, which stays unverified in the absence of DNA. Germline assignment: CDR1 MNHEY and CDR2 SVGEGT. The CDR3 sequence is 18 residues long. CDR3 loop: CASSYAMDRDKSNQPQHF.

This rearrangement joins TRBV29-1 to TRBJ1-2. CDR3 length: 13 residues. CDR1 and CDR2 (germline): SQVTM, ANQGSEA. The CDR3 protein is CSVEDPVNYGYTF.

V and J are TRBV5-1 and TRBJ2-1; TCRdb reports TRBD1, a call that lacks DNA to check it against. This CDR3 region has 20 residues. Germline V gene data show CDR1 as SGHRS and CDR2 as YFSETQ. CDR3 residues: CASSLFAGQSISRRNNEQFF.

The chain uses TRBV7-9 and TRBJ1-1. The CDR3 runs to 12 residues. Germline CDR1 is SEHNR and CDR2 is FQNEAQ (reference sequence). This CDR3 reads CASSRAGIGAFF. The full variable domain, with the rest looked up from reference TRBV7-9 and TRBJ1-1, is DTGVSQNPRHKITKRGQNVTFRCDPISEHNRLYWYRQTLGQGPEFLTYFQNEAQLEKSRLLSDRFSAERPKGSFSTLEIQRTEQGDSAMYLCASSRAGIGAFFGQGTRLTVV.

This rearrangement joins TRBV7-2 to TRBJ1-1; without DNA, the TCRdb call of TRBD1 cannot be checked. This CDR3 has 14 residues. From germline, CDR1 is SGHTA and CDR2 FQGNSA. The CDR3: CASSYGTGAAEAFF.

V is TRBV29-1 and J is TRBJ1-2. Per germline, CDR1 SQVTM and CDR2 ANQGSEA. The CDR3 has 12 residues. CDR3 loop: CSVFQDPYGYTF.

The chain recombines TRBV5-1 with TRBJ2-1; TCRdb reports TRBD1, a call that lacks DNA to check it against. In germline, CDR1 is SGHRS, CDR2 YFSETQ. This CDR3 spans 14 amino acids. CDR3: CASSSYDSDNEQFF.

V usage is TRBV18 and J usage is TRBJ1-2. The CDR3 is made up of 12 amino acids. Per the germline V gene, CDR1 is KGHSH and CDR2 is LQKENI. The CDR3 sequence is CASSPPEDGYTF.

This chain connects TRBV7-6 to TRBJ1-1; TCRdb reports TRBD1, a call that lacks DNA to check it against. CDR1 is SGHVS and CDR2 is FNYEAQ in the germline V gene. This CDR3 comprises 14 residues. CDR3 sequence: CASSSGQGASEAFF.

CDR3 amino acids: CASSQDGTSGGYEQYF. This chain links TRBV4-2 with TRBJ2-7; the D call from TCRdb, TRBD2, cannot be confirmed without DNA. The V gene's germline CDR1 is LGHNA and CDR2 YNFKEQ. There are 16 residues in the CDR3.

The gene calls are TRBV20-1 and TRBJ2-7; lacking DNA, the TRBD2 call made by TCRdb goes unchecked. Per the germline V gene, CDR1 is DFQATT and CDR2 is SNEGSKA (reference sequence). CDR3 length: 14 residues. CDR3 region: CSARKLRPLDEQYF.

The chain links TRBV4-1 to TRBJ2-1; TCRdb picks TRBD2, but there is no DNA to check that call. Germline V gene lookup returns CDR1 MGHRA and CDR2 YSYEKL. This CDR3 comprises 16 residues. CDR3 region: CASSQDRSGGANEQFF.

CDR3: CSVTKSEGWAYNEQFF. This chain connects TRBV29-1 to TRBJ2-1; as DNA is missing, the TRBD2 call by TCRdb cannot be tested. Germline CDR1 reads SQVTM; CDR2 reads ANQGSEA. The CDR3 sequence is 16 residues long.

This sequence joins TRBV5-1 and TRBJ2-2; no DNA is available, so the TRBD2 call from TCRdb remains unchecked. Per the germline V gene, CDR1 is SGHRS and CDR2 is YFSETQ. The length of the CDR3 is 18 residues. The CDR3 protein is CASSGSGTSGRNTGELFF.

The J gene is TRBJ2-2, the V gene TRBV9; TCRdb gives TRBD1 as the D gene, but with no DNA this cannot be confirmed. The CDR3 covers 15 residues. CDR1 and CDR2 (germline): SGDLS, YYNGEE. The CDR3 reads CASSASGGNTGELFF.

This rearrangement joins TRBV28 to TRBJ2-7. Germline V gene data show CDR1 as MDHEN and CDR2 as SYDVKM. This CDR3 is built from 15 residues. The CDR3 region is CASSFSVAGSYEQYF.

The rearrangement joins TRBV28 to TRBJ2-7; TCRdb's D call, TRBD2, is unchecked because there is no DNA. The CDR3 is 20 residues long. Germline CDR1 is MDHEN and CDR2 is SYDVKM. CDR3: CASSFEPGGTTRHSTYEQYF. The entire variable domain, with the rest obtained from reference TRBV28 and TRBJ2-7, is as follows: DVKVTQSSRYLVKRTGEKVFLECVQDMDHENMFWYRQDPGLGLRLIYFSYDVKMKEKGDIPEGYSVSREKKERFSLILESASTNQTSMYLCASSFEPGGTTRHSTYEQYFGPGTRLTVT.